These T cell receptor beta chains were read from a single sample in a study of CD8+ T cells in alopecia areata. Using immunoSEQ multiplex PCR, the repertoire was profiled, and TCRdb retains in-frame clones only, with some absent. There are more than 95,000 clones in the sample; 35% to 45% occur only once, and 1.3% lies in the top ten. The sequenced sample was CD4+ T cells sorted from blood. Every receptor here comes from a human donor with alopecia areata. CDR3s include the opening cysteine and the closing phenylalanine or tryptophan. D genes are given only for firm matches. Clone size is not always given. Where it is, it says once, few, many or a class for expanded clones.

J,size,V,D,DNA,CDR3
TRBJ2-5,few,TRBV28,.,TGTGCCAGCAGTCTTGACCTCGTAGAGACCCAGTACTTC,CASSLDLVETQYF
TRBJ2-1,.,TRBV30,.,TGTGCCTGGCATAGCTACAATGAGCAGTTCTTC,CAWHSYNEQFF
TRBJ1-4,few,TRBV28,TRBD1,TGTGCCAGCAGTTTAGGACAGGGATATACTAATGAAAAACTGTTTTTT,CASSLGQGYTNEKLFF
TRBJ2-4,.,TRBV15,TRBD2,TGTGCCACCAGCAGAGTCCTAGCGGGAGTGTACATTCAGTACTTC,CATSRVLAGVYIQYF
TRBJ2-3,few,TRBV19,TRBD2,TGTGCCAGTAGCCCCGTGGGTAGCGGGAGACATCAGTATTTT,CASSPVGSGRHQYF
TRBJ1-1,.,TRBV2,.,TGTGCCAGCAGTGCGCAGGGTAACACTGAAGCTTTCTTT,CASSAQGNTEAFF
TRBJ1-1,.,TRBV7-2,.,TGTGCCAGCAGCTTTTTAGGCCAGAACACTGAAGCTTTCTTT,CASSFLGQNTEAFF
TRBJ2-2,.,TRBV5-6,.,TGTGCCAGCAGCTTGGTGGGGGATGACGGGGAGCTGTTTTTT,CASSLVGDDGELFF
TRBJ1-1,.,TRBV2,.,TGTGCCAGCAGTACCATCACTGAAGCTTTCTTT,CASSTITEAFF
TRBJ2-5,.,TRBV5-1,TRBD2,TGCGCCAGCAGCCCCGGGGGGGCTAGCGGGAAAGTTGGCGAGACCCAGTACTTC,CASSPGGASGKVGETQYF
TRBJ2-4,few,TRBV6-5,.,TGTGCCAGCAGCCCTGGGAGGACCAGGGAGATTCAGTACTTC,CASSPGRTREIQYF
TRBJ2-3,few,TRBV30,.,TGTGCCTGGAGAATTTACGGAGGTACAGATACGCAGTATTTT,CAWRIYGGTDTQYF
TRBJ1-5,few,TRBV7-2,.,TGTGCCAGCAGCTTTGTGGATAGCAATCAGCCCCAGCATTTT,CASSFVDSNQPQHF
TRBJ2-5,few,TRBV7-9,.,TGTGCCAGCAGCTTACCCGGCGGAGGGCAAGAGACCCAGTACTTC,CASSLPGGGQETQYF
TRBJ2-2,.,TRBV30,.,TGTGCCTGGAGTGTAAAGAGTACCGGGGAGCTGTTTTTT,CAWSVKSTGELFF
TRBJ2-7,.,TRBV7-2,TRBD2,TGTGCCAGCAGCTTTCGACTAGCGGGAGGGCCTAGGGGGTCCTACGAGCAGTACTTC,CASSFRLAGGPRGSYEQYF
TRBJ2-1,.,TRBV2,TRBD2,TGTGCCAGCAGATGGGGGGGTTCCTACAATGAGCAGTTCTTC,CASRWGGSYNEQFF
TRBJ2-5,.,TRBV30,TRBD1,TGTGCCTCGTCCAAGGGACAGGGAATGGGGGGGGACGGGTTGACCCAGTACTTC,CASSKGQGMGGDGLTQYF
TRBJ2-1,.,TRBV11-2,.,TGTGCCAGCAGCTTAGTGGGGACCTACAATGAGCAGTTCTTC,CASSLVGTYNEQFF
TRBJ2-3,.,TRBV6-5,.,TGTGCCAGCAGTCTCTCGCAGGGTACGCAGTATTTT,CASSLSQGTQYF
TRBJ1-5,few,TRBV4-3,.,TGCGCCAGCAGCCGAAGCATGCCCGATCCCCAGCATTTT,CASSRSMPDPQHF
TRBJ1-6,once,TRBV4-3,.,TGCGCCAGCAGCCAAGGCTTAGGCTACTATAATTCACCCCTCCACTTT,CASSQGLGYYNSPLHF
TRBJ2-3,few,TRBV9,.,TGTGCCAGCAGCGTAGGAGACAGTGATACGCAGTATTTT,CASSVGDSDTQYF
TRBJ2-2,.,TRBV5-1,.,TGCGCCAGCAGCTTGGCCGGGGAGCTGTTTTTT,CASSLAGELFF
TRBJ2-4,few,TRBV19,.,TGTGCCACCGATGGAGAGGGAGCCAAAAACATTCAGTACTTC,CATDGEGAKNIQYF
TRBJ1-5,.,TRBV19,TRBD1,TGTGCCAGTAATTCTCAAGGGGGCATCAATCAGCCCCAGCATTTT,CASNSQGGINQPQHF
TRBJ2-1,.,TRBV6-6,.,TGTGCCAGCAGCTCCAGCTCCTACAATGAGCAGTTCTTC,CASSSSSYNEQFF
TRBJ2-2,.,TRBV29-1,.,TGCAGCGGGTTTAACACCGGGGAGCTGTTTTTT,CSGFNTGELFF
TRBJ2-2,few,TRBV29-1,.,TGCAGCGTTGAGAGGGACACCGGGGAGCTGTTTTTT,CSVERDTGELFF
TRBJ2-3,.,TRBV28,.,TGTGCCAGCTTTGACCTCACAGATACGCAGTATTTT,CASFDLTDTQYF
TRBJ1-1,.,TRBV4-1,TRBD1,TGCGCCAGCAGCGTTCGGGACAGTCGGACTGAAGCTTTCTTT,CASSVRDSRTEAFF
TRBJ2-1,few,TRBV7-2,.,TGTGCCAGCAGCTTAGTCCGGGGCCCCTACAATGAGCAGTTCTTC,CASSLVRGPYNEQFF
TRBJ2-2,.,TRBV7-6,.,TGTGCCAGCAGCTCCAGGGGAGGGAACACCGGGGAGCTGTTTTTT,CASSSRGGNTGELFF
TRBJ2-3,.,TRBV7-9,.,TGTGCCAGCAGCAGATCCGGGACAGATACGCAGTATTTT,CASSRSGTDTQYF
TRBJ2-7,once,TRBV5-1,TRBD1,TGCGCCAGCAGCTTGGTGGGGACAGCCTACTACGAGCAGTACTTC,CASSLVGTAYYEQYF
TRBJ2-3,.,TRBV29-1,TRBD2,TGCAGCGTGAACCCGGGACTAGCGAATTCAGATACGCAGTATTTT,CSVNPGLANSDTQYF
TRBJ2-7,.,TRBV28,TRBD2,TGTGCCAGCAGGACTAGCGGGAGGCTCTCCTACGAGCAGTACTTC,CASRTSGRLSYEQYF
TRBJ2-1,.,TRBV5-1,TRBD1,TGCGCCAGCAGCTTACCGGGACAGATATACAATGAGCAGTTCTTC,CASSLPGQIYNEQFF
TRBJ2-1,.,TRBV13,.,TGTGCCAGCAGCATGTCGAGGTGGACGACTAGCTCCTACAATGAGCAGTTCTTC,CASSMSRWTTSSYNEQFF
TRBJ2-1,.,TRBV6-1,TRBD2,TGTGCCAGCAGTACAACCGGGACTAGATATGAGCAGTTCTTC,CASSTTGTRYEQFF
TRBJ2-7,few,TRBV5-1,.,TGCGCCAGCAGCTTATTTCTGGCAACCTACGAGCAGTACTTC,CASSLFLATYEQYF
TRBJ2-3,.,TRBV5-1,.,TGCGCCAGCAGCAAGGACCACATAGGAGATACGCAGTATTTT,CASSKDHIGDTQYF
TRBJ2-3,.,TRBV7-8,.,TGTGCCAGCAGCTTAGCCATTCTACGGGGCACAGATACGCAGTATTTT,CASSLAILRGTDTQYF
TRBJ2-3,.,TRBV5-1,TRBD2,TGCGCCAGCAGCTTACAACTAGCGGGAGTGGATACGCAGTATTTT,CASSLQLAGVDTQYF
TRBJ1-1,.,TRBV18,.,TGTGCCAGCTCACCGTTAGGGGATGAAGCTTTCTTT,CASSPLGDEAFF
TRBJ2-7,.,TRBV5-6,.,TGTGCCAGCAGCTTGAACAGGTTCAACGAGCAGTACTTC,CASSLNRFNEQYF
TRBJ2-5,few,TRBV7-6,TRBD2,TGTGCCAGCAGCTTGGTAGCGGGGGTGGGAGAGACCCAGTACTTC,CASSLVAGVGETQYF
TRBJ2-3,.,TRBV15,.,TGTGCCACCAGCAGAGATCACAGAGATACGCAGTATTTT,CATSRDHRDTQYF
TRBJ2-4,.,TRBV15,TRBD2,TGTGCCACCAGCACCCTAGGGACTAGCGGAAACATTCAGTACTTC,CATSTLGTSGNIQYF
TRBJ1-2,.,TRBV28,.,TGTGCCAGCAGGTCCCCGGGACCCACCTATGGCTACACCTTC,CASRSPGPTYGYTF
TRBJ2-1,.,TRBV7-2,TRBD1,TGTGCCAGCAGCTTAGCCGGGACAGCCTCCTACAATGAGCAGTTCTTC,CASSLAGTASYNEQFF
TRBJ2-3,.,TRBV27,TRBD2,TGTGCCAGCAGTTTAAGCGGGAGGGATGACACGCAGTATTTT,CASSLSGRDDTQYF